This T cell receptor (beta chain) was sequenced in a study of CD8+ T cells in alopecia areata. Study overall: The duration of tofacitinib was 6 to 18 months, with 6 months off drug afterward.

cDNA reverse transcribed from extracted RNA served as the sequencing template. Only in-frame clones appear in the TCRdb table, and some are missing; sequencing was by immunoSEQ multiplex PCR. Among roughly 150,000 clones listed, around 50% were seen once. Germline CDR1 is MGHDK and CDR2 is SYGVNS. The CDR3 is 14 residues long. Between the trimmed V and J ends, which lost 3 bases and 4 bases, there was a span of 13 bases. Punch biopsies of lesional scalp, plus peripheral blood, were taken from alopecia areata patients. CD4+ and CD8+ T cells were sorted from PBMCs. Sample: CD8+ T cells sorted from blood, taken at week 0. The sequence came from a human donor with alopecia areata. This sequence joins TRBV25-1 and TRBJ2-7, with D uncertain. The DNA for the CDR3 is TGTGCCAGCAGTGAGGGGAAGGTGATATACGAGCAGTACTTC. Amino acid sequence: CASSEGKVIYEQYF.